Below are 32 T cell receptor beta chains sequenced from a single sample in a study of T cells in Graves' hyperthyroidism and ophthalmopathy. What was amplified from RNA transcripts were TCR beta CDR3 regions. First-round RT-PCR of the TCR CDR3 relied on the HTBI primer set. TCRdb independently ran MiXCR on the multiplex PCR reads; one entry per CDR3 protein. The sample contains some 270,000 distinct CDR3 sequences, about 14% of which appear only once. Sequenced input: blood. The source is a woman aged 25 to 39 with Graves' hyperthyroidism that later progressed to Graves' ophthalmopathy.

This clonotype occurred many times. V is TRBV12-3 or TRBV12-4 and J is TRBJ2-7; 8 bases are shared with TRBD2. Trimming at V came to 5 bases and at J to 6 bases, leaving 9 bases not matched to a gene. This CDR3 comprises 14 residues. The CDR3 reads CASSTAGLGAEQYF. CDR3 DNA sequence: TGTGCCAGCAGTACAGCGGGACTAGGGGCCGAGCAGTACTTC.

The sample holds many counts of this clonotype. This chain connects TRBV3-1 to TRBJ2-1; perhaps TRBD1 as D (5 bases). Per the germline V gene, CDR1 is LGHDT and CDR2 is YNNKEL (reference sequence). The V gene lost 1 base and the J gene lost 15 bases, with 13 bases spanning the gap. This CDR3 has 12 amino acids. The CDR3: CASSQAGRALFF. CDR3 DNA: TGTGCCAGCAGCCAAGCGGGCAGGGCCTTGTTCTTC.

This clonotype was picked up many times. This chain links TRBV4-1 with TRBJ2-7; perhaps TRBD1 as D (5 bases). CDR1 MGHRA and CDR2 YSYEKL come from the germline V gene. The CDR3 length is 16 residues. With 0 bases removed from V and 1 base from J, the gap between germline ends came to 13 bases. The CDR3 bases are TGCGCCAGCAGCCAAGAGGAAAGGGGCAAGTCCTACGAGCAGTACTTC. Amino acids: CASSQEERGKSYEQYF.

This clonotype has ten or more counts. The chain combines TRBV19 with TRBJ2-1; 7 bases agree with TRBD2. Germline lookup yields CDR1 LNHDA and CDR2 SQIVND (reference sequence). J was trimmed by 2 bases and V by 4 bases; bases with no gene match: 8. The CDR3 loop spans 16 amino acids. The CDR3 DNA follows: TGTGCCAGTAGTAAGGTGGGCGGGAGCGCCTACAATGAGCAGTTCTTC. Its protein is CASSKVGGSAYNEQFF.

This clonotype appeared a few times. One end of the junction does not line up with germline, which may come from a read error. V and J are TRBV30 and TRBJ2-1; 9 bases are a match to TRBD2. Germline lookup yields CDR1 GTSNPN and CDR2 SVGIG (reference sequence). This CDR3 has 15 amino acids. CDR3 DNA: TGTACCTGGAGTAAGGATAGCGGGGGTTACAATGAGCAGTTCTTC. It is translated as CTWSKDSGGYNEQFF. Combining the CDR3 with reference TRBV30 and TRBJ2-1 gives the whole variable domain SQTIHQWPATLVQPVGSPLSLECTVEGTSNPNLYWYRQAAGRGLQLLFYSVGIGQISSEVPQNLSASRPQDRQFILSSKKLLLSDSGFYLCTWSKDSGGYNEQFFGPGTRLTVL.

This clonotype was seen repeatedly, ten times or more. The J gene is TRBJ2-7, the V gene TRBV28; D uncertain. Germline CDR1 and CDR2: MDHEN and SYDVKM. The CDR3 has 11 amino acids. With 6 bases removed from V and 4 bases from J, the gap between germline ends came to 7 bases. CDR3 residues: CASRANYEQYF. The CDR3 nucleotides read TGTGCCAGCAGGGCCAATTACGAGCAGTACTTC.

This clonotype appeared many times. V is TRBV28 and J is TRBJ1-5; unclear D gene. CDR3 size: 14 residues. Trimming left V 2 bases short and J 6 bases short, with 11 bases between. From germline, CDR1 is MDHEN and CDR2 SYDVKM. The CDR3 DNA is TGTGCCAGCAGTTTACGTTTGGGGAGTCAGCCCCAGCATTTT. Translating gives CASSLRLGSQPQHF. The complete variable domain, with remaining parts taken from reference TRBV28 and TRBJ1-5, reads DVKVTQSSRYLVKRTGEKVFLECVQDMDHENMFWYRQDPGLGLRLIYFSYDVKMKEKGDIPEGYSVSREKKERFSLILESASTNQTSMYLCASSLRLGSQPQHFGDGTRLSIL.

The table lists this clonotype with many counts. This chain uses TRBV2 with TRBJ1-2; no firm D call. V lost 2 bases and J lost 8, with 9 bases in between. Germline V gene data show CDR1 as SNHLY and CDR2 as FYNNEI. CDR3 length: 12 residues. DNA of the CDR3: TGTGCCAGCAGTGAACTAGGGATAGGCTACACCTTC. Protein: CASSELGIGYTF.

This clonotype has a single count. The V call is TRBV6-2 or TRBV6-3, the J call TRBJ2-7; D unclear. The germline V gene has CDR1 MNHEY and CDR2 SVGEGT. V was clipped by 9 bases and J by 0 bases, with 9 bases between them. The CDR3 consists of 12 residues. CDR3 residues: CASYDGSYEQYF. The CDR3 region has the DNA TGTGCCAGTTACGACGGCTCCTACGAGCAGTACTTC.

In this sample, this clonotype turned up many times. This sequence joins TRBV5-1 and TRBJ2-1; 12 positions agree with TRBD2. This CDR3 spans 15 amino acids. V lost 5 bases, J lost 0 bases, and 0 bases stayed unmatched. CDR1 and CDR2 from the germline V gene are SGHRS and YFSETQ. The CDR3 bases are TGCGCCAGCAGGACTAGCGGGAGCTCCTACAATGAGCAGTTCTTC. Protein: CASRTSGSSYNEQFF.

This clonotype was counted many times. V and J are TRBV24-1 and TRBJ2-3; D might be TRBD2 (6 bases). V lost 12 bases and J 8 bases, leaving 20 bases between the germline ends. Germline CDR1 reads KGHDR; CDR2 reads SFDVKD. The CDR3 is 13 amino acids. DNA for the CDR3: TGTGCCGCCGCAGGATCACTGGGGGGTACGCAGTATTTT. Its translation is CAAAGSLGGTQYF.

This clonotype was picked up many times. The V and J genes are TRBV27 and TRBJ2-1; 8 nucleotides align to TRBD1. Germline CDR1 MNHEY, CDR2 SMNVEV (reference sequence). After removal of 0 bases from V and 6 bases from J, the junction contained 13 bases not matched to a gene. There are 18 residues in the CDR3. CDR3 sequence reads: CASSLSRQGLNLGNEQFF. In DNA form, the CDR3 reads TGTGCCAGCAGTTTATCTCGACAGGGGTTAAACTTAGGCAATGAGCAGTTCTTC.

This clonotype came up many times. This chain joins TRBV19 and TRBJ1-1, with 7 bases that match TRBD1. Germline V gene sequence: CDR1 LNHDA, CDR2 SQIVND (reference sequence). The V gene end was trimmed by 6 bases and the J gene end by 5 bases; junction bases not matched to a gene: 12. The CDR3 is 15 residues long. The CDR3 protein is CASSQETGLGTEAFF. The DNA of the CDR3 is TGTGCCAGTAGCCAAGAGACAGGGTTGGGAACTGAAGCTTTCTTT.

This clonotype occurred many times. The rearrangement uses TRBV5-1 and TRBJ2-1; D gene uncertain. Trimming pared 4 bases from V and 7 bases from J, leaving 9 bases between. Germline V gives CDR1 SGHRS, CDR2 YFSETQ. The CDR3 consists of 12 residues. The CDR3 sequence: CASSANGNEQFF. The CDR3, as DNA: TGCGCCAGCAGCGCCAATGGTAATGAGCAGTTCTTC.

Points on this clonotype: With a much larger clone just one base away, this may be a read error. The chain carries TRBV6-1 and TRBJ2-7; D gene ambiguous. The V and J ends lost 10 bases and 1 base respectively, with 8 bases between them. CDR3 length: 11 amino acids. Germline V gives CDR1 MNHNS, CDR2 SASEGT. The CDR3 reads CATGPSYEQYF. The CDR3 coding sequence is TGTGCCACCGGACCGTCCTACGAGCAGTACTTC.

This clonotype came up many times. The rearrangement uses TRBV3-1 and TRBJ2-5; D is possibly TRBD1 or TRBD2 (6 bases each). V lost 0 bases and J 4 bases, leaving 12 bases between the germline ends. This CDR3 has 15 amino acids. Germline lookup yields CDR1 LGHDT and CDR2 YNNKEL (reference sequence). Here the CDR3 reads CASSQERTAGETQYF. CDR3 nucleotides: TGTGCCAGCAGCCAAGAAAGGACAGCGGGAGAGACCCAGTACTTC.

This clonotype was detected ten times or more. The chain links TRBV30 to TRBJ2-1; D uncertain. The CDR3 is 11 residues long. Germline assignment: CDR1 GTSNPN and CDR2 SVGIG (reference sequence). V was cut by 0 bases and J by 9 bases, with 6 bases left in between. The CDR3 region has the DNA TGTGCCTGGAGTGTAGGCGGTGAGCAGTTCTTC. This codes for CAWSVGGEQFF.

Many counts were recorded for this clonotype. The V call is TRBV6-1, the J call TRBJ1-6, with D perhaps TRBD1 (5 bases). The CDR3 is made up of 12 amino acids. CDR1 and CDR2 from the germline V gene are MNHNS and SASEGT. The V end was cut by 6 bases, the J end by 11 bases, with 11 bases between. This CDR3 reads CASRTQGTPLHF. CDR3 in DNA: TGTGCCAGCAGGACCCAGGGTACACCCCTCCACTTT.

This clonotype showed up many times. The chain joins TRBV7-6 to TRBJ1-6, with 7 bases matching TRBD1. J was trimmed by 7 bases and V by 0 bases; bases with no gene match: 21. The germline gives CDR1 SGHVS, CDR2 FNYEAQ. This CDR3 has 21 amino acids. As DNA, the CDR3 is TGTGCCAGCAGCTTAGCGCCCCCCTACAGGGGTTCGAGGCTCGAGAATTCACCCCTCCACTTT. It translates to CASSLAPPYRGSRLENSPLHF. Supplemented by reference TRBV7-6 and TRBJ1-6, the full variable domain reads GAGVSQSPRYKVTKRGQDVALRCDPISGHVSLYWYRQALGQGPEFLTYFNYEAQQDKSGLPNDRFSAERPEGSISTLTIQRTEQRDSAMYRCASSLAPPYRGSRLENSPLHFGNGTRLTVT.

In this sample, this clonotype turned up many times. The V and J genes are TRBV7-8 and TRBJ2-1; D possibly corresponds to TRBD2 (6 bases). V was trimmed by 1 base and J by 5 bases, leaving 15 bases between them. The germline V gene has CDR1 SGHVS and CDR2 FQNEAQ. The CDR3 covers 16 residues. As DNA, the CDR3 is TGTGCCAGCAGCTTAGGTCCCGCGGGATGGGACAATGAGCAGTTCTTC. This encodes CASSLGPAGWDNEQFF.

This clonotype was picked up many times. CDR3 protein: CASSFLGYNSPLHF. CDR3 DNA sequence: TGTGCCAGCAGTTTTCTCGGGTATAATTCACCCCTCCACTTT. The rearrangement uses TRBV28 and TRBJ1-6; the D is unclear. CDR3 length equals 14 residues. Germline V gene lookup returns CDR1 MDHEN and CDR2 SYDVKM. With 3 bases removed from V and 4 bases from J, the gap between germline ends came to 7 bases.

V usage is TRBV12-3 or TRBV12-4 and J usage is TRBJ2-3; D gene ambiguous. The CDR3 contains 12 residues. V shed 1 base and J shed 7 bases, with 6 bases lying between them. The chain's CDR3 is CASSLGLNTQYF. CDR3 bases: TGTGCCAGCAGTTTAGGTTTAAATACGCAGTATTTT.

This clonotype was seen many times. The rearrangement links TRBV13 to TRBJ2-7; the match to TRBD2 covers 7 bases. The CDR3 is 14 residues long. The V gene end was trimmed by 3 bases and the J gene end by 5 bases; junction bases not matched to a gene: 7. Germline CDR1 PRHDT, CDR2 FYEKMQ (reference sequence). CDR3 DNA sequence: TGTGCCAGCAGCTTCGGGAGGCCCCCTCACGAGCAGTACTTC. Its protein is CASSFGRPPHEQYF.

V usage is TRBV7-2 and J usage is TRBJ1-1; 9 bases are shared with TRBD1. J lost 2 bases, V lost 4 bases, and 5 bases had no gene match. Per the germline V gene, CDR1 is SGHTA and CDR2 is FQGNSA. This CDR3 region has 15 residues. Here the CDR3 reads CASSSDRGGNTEAFF. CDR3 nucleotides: TGTGCCAGCAGCTCGGACAGGGGAGGTAACACTGAAGCTTTCTTT.

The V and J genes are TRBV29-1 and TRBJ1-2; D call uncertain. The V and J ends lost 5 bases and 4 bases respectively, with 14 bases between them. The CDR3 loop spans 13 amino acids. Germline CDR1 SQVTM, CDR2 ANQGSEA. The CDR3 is CSVHFKLGYGYTF. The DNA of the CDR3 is TGCAGCGTTCATTTCAAACTGGGCTATGGCTACACCTTC. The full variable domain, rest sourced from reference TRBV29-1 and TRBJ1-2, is SAVISQKPSRDICQRGTSLTIQCQVDSQVTMMFWYRQQPGQSLTLIATANQGSEATYESGFVIDKFPISRPNLTFSTLTVSNMSPEDSSIYLCSVHFKLGYGYTFGSGTRLTVV.

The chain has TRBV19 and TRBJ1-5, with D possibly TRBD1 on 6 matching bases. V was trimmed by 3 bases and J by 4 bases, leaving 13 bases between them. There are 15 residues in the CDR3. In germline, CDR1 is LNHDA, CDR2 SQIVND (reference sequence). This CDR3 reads CASSMDQGPNQPQHF. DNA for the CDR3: TGTGCCAGTAGTATGGATCAGGGGCCTAATCAGCCCCAGCATTTT.

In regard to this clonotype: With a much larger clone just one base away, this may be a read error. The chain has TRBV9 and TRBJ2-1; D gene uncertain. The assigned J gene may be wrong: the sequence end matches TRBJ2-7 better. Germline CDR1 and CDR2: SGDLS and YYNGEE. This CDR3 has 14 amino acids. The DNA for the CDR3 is TGTGCCAGCAGCGCGCCTTTACAAACCAATGAGCAGTACTTC. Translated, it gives CASSAPLQTNEQYF.

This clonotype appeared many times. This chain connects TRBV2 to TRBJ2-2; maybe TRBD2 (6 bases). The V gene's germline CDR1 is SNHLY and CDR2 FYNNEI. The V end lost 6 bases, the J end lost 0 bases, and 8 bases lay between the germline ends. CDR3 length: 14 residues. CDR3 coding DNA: TGTGCCAGCAGAGCGGGCTCGAACACCGGGGAGCTGTTTTTT. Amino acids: CASRAGSNTGELFF.

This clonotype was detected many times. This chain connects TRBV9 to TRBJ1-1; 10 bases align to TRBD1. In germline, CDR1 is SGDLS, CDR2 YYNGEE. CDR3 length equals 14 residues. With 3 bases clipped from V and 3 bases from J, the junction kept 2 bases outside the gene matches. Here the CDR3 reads CASSGGTGDTEAFF. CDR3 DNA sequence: TGTGCCAGCAGCGGAGGGACAGGGGACACTGAAGCTTTCTTT.

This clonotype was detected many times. The chain's CDR3 is CASSSRGVTEAFF. In nucleotides, the CDR3 is TGTGCCAGCAGTTCCAGGGGGGTGACTGAAGCTTTCTTT. The chain carries TRBV2 and TRBJ1-1; 7 nucleotides match TRBD1. The CDR3 consists of 13 residues. Germline loops: CDR1 SNHLY, CDR2 FYNNEI. Germline trimming cut 5 bases from V and 5 bases from J; bases unmatched to any gene: 5.

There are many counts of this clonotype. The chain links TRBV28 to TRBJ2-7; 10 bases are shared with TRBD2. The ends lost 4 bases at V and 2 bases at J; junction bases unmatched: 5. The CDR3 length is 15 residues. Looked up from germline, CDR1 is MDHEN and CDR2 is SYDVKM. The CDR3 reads CASSSLAGDTYEQYF. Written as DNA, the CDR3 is TGTGCCAGCAGTTCTCTAGCGGGAGATACCTACGAGCAGTACTTC.

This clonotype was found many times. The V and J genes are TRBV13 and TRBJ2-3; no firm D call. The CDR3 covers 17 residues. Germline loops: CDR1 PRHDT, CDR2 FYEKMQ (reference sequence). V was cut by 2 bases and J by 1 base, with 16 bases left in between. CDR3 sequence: CASSLYPGGPGTDTQYF. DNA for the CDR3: TGTGCCAGCAGCTTATATCCCGGCGGTCCGGGCACAGATACGCAGTATTTT.